These T cell receptor beta chains were read from a single sample in a study of cytomegalovirus exposure and HLA in healthy donors. The protocol was immunoSEQ multiplex PCR, while the TCRdb copy is restricted to in-frame clones and leaves out a portion. This sample's clone table lists some 83,000 clones. Material: PBMCs. These receptors all come from a woman in her twenties or thirties in good health and CMV-seronegative. Each CDR3 is given with its conserved first and last residue. Fields, in order: V gene, J gene, D gene, CDR3 DNA, CDR3 protein. The D gene is left open where the match is weak.

>TRBV6-1|TRBJ1-1|NA
TGTGCCAGCAGTGAGCCGGGGGGGGCGAACACTGAAGCTTTCTTT
CASSEPGGANTEAFF
>TRBV5-1|TRBJ1-4|TRBD1
TGCGCCAGCAGCCCCGGGACAGGCTTTGAAAAACTGTTTTTT
CASSPGTGFEKLFF
>TRBV2|TRBJ1-1|TRBD1
TGTGCCAGCAGTGAACAAGACAGGGGTGAAGCTTTCTTT
CASSEQDRGEAFF
>TRBV19|TRBJ2-1|NA
TGTGCCAGTAGTATAGGGACTGTCTCCAATGAGCAGTTCTTC
CASSIGTVSNEQFF
>TRBV30|TRBJ1-2|TRBD1
TGTGCCTGGGACCCCGGGACAGGGACACTTAACTATGGCTACACCTTC
CAWDPGTGTLNYGYTF
>TRBV30|TRBJ2-1|NA
TGTGCCTGGAGACCCGCCCTGGGGGGTACCAGCGACAATGAGCAGTTCTTC
CAWRPALGGTSDNEQFF
>TRBV29-1|TRBJ2-3|TRBD2
TGCAGCGTTGAATTCGCGCGGGAGAGCACAGATACGCAGTATTTT
CSVEFARESTDTQYF
>TRBV30|TRBJ2-5|NA
TGTGCCTGGAGTGCTCGGGGGGAGACCCAGTACTTC
CAWSARGETQYF
>TRBV27|TRBJ1-2|TRBD1
TGTGCCAGCAGGGGGACAGGGACGAACTATGGCTACACCTTC
CASRGTGTNYGYTF
>TRBV2|TRBJ1-6|NA
TGTGCCAGCAGTTTCAGGGTGGTAGGATCACCCCTCCACTTT
CASSFRVVGSPLHF
>TRBV19|TRBJ2-7|NA
TGTGCCAGTAGTTCGGGACAAGCGCAGTACTTC
CASSSGQAQYF
>TRBV30|TRBJ1-1|NA
TGTGCCGGGAGTGTACGGTCCGCAATGAACACTGAAGCTTTCTTT
CAGSVRSAMNTEAFF
>TRBV7-6|TRBJ2-7|TRBD1
TGTGCCAGCAGCTTCGGGACAGGTGATTACGAGCAGTACTTC
CASSFGTGDYEQYF
>TRBV30|TRBJ2-5|TRBD2
TGTGCCTGGAGTGTAGGTGGGGGAGCGGGGGAGACCCAGTACTTC
CAWSVGGGAGETQYF
>TRBV11-2|TRBJ2-5|TRBD2
TGTGCCAGCAGCTTAGATAGGGGCGGGAGGTCAGAGACCCAGTACTTC
CASSLDRGGRSETQYF
>TRBV5-1|TRBJ1-2|TRBD1
TGCGCCAGCAGCGCGGATCCGGGACAGGGCTACATTAACTATGGCTACACCTTC
CASSADPGQGYINYGYTF
>TRBV2|TRBJ2-2|TRBD2
TGTGCCAGCAGGGTCCGGACTAGCGGGGGCACCGGGGAGCTGTTTTTT
CASRVRTSGGTGELFF
>TRBV7-9|TRBJ2-7|TRBD1
TGTGCCAGCAGCTCCGGACAGGGCGTCTCCTACGAGCAGTACTTC
CASSSGQGVSYEQYF
>TRBV28|TRBJ2-7|TRBD1
TGTGCCAGCAGCCCGAGGACAGGGCCCTACGAGCAGTACTTC
CASSPRTGPYEQYF
>TRBV7-9|TRBJ2-7|TRBD2
TGTGCCAGCAGCAAGGTGGGGAGCGGGGGCACCTCCTACGAGCAGTACTTC
CASSKVGSGGTSYEQYF
>TRBV18|TRBJ2-2|NA
TGTGCCAGCTCACCTGTGGGCCAGGGTGGCACCGGGGAGCTGTTTTTT
CASSPVGQGGTGELFF
>TRBV4-1|TRBJ2-1|NA
TGCGCCAGCAGCCAAGATAGTCTGGAGCAGTTCTTC
CASSQDSLEQFF
>TRBV11-3|TRBJ1-6|NA
TGTGCCAGCAGCCCGACCATACAACAGGGACGGCGTTCACCCCTCCACTTT
CASSPTIQQGRRSPLHF